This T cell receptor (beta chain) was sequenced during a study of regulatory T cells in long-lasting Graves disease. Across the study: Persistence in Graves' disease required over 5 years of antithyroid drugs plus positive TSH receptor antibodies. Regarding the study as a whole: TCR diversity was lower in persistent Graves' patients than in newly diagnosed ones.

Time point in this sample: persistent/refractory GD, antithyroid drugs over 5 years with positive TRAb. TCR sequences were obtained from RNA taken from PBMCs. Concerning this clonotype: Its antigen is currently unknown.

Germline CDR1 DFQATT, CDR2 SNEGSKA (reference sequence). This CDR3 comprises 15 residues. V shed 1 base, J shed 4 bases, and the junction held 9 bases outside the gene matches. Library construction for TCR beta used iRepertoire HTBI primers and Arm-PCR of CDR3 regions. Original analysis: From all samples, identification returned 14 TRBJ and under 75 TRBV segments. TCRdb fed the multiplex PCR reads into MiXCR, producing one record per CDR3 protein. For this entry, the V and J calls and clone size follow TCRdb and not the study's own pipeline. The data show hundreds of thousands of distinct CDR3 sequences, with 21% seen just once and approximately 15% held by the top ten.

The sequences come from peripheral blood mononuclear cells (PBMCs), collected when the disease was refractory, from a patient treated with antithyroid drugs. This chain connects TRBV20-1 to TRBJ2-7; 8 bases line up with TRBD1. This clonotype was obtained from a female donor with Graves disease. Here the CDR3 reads CSARAATGEVYEQYF. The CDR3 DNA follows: TGCAGTGCTAGAGCCGCGACAGGGGAGGTTTACGAGCAGTACTTC.